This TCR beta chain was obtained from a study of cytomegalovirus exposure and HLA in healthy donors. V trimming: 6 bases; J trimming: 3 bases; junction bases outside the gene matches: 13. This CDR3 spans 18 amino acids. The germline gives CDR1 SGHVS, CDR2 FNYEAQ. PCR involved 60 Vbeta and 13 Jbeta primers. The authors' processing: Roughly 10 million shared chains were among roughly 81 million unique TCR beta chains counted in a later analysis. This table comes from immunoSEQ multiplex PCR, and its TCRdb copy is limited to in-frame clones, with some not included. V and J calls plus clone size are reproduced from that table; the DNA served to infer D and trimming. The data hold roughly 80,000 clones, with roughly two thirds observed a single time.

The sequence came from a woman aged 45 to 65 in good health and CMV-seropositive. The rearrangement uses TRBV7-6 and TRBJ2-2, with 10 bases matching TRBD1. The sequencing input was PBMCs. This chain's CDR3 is CASSSGTGARIDTGELFF. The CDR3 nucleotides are TGTGCCAGCAGTTCCGGGACAGGGGCCCGTATTGACACCGGGGAGCTGTTTTTT.